The next 2 T cell receptor beta chains were all read from a single sample in a study of cytomegalovirus exposure and HLA in healthy donors. The PCR was carried out with 60 Vbeta primers and 13 Jbeta primers. This table comes from immunoSEQ multiplex PCR, and its TCRdb copy is limited to in-frame clones, with some not included. In the table there are around 110,000 clones, approximately 80% of which are singletons. Sequences were obtained from PBMCs. These receptors were taken from a woman aged 30 to 39 in good health and CMV-seronegative.

The rearrangement uses TRBV28 and TRBJ2-3; D might be TRBD2 (5 bases). The CDR3 covers 15 residues. V was clipped by 8 bases and J by 1 base, with 16 bases between them. The germline gives CDR1 MDHEN, CDR2 SYDVKM. The CDR3 DNA reads as TGTGCCAGCGCCCTTGGAGGTGCGGGCACAGATACGCAGTATTTT. Translating it yields CASALGGAGTDTQYF.

This clone was seen a handful of times. The rearrangement uses TRBV9 and TRBJ2-7; TRBD1 is a possible D gene (6 bases). CDR1 is SGDLS and CDR2 is YYNGEE in the germline V gene. V lost 3 bases, J lost 0 bases, and 10 bases lay in between. The CDR3 runs to 14 residues. In DNA form, the CDR3 reads TGTGCCAGCAGCGGATCGGACAGCTCCTACGAGCAGTACTTC. Translation gives CASSGSDSSYEQYF.